This T cell receptor beta chain was observed in a study of response to subunit inactivated influenza vaccine. General observations from the study: Researchers suggested that each seasonal influenza vaccination recruits few new T cells.

On this clonotype itself: What it binds is unknown.

The CDR3 is made up of 15 amino acids. V lost 1 base, J lost 4 bases, and 3 bases stayed unmatched. MiXCR, applied by TCRdb to the RT-PCR reads, yields one record per CDR3 protein. The sample has about 310,000 distinct CDR3 sequences, roughly 22% seen once. This receptor was taken from a man aged 50-75 years who received an inactivated influenza vaccine. Sequences were derived from PBMCs from blood, sampled 21 months after vaccination. This sequence joins TRBV12-3 or TRBV12-4 and TRBJ1-2; TRBD1 matches 10 bases. The CDR3 loop reads CASSLGDRGGYGYTF. The CDR3 region has the DNA TGTGCCAGCAGTTTAGGGGACAGGGGAGGCTATGGCTACACCTTC.